This T cell receptor beta chain was profiled in a study of T-cell reconstitution after alpha-beta-depleted transplantation in children. This clonotype was seen a handful of times. Unique molecular identifiers featured in how the TCRbeta library was prepared. TCRdb reanalysed the PCR reads using MiXCR and keeps one entry per CDR3 protein. The sample has roughly 500,000 distinct CDR3 sequences; about 12% are singletons. The CDR3 covers 16 residues. Germline loops: CDR1 SGHAT, CDR2 FQDESV (reference sequence). V dropped 3 bases and J dropped 4; count of bases not matched to a gene: 7. This chain joins TRBV11-1 and TRBJ2-1, with TRBD2 identical over 9 bases. The source of this sequence is a human donor who donated a stem cell graft to a child with combined immunodeficiency. The sample was PBMCs from the stem cell graft donor, taken from the stem cell graft. CDR3 residues: CASSLRGGRGYNEQFF. In DNA, the CDR3 is TGTGCCAGCAGCTTGCGAGGCGGGAGGGGTTACAATGAGCAGTTCTTC.